A single sample is the source of the 23 T cell receptor beta chains below, sequenced in a study of shared clonotypes between healthy human individuals. Naivety among CD8 cells was defined by CD45RO negativity and positive CCR7 selection, thereby excluding terminally differentiated effector memory CD45RA+ cells. The assay was immunoSEQ multiplex PCR, and TCRdb's table has in-frame clones only and misses some. The table lists a few hundred thousand clones, about 95% of them singletons. Sequences were obtained from naive CD8+ T cells sorted from blood. These receptors came from a woman in her twenties or thirties in good health.

The V gene is TRBV28, the J gene TRBJ1-1; D gene uncertain. Looked up from germline, CDR1 is MDHEN and CDR2 is SYDVKM. The CDR3 spans 12 residues. V was pared by 10 bases and J by 1 base, with 10 bases between. CDR3 nucleotides: TGTGCCACCAAAGACACGAACACTGAAGCTTTCTTT. It codes for CATKDTNTEAFF.

The genes are TRBV4-1 and TRBJ1-1; D ambiguous. The CDR3 is 15 residues long. With 4 bases removed from V and 8 bases from J, the gap between germline ends came to 20 bases. Per germline, CDR1 MGHRA and CDR2 YSYEKL. CDR3 loop: CASSLSPRRAGEAFF. The CDR3 DNA sequence: TGCGCCAGCAGCCTCTCCCCTCGCCGGGCAGGAGAAGCTTTCTTT.

This chain joins TRBV6-1 and TRBJ1-2; maybe TRBD1 (5 bases). The CDR3 loop spans 14 amino acids. The germline V gene has CDR1 MNHNS and CDR2 SASEGT. V lost 1 base, J lost 4 bases, and 10 bases lay in between. The CDR3 sequence: CASSEGLGGYGYTF. In DNA, the CDR3 is TGTGCCAGCAGTGAAGGGCTGGGGGGCTATGGCTACACCTTC.

The chain recombines TRBV7-9 with TRBJ2-1, with 13 bases aligning to TRBD2. Germline-derived CDR1 and CDR2 are SEHNR and FQNEAQ (reference sequence). This CDR3 contains 16 residues. V was clipped by 5 bases and J by 4 bases; unmatched bases: 5. For the CDR3, the DNA is TGTGCCAGCAGCCCCCGGACTAGCGGGAGTTACAATGAGCAGTTCTTC. Residues: CASSPRTSGSYNEQFF.

The chain employs TRBV2 and TRBJ2-2; 9 positions match TRBD1. The CDR3 extends over 18 amino acids. Trimming took 0 bases from V and 4 from J; bases not matched to a gene: 9. Germline assignment: CDR1 SNHLY and CDR2 FYNNEI. The CDR3 spells CASSEASGGQGRTGELFF. The CDR3 DNA reads as TGTGCCAGCAGTGAAGCTTCCGGGGGACAGGGACGCACCGGGGAGCTGTTTTTT.

The CDR3 nucleotides are TGTGCCAGCAGCCCAATGGGACAGGGAGAAAACTATGGCTACACCTTC. Its translation is CASSPMGQGENYGYTF. The rearrangement uses TRBV27 and TRBJ1-2; 9 nucleotides line up with TRBD1. The CDR3 consists of 16 residues. Germline loops: CDR1 MNHEY, CDR2 SMNVEV (reference sequence). With V trimmed by 6 bases and J by 2 bases, 10 bases remained unmatched.

This clone was seen a handful of times. The rearrangement links TRBV6-5 to TRBJ1-2, with D tentatively TRBD1 (6 bases). In germline, CDR1 is MNHEY, CDR2 SVGAGI. Deletions cut 2 bases from V and 7 bases from J, with 8 bases between. The CDR3 loop spans 12 amino acids. The CDR3 spells CASSYGGSGYTF. For the CDR3, the DNA is TGTGCCAGCAGTTACGGGGGCTCTGGCTACACCTTC.

This chain uses TRBV11-3 with TRBJ2-2; 7 nucleotides line up with TRBD1. The germline V gene encodes CDR1 SGHNT and CDR2 YENEEA. The CDR3 sequence is 15 residues long. Germline trimming cut 6 bases from V and 1 base from J; bases unmatched to any gene: 5. CDR3 in DNA: TGTGCCAGCAGACCCGACAGGGTGAACACCGGGGAGCTGTTTTTT. It encodes CASRPDRVNTGELFF.

The chain couples TRBV19 to TRBJ2-5; TRBD2 might be the D (7 bases). Trimming cost V 3 bases and J 5 bases, with 16 bases left between them. The V gene's germline CDR1 is LNHDA and CDR2 SQIVND (reference sequence). The CDR3 covers 15 residues. DNA of the CDR3: TGTGCCAGTAGTATCTGGGGGGGCCTCGGGGAGACCCAGTACTTC. Its protein is CASSIWGGLGETQYF.

The chain has TRBV15 and TRBJ2-5; 9 bases map to TRBD2. The last part of the DNA fits TRBJ2-7 better; the J call may be wrong. Germline loops: CDR1 LNHNV, CDR2 YYDKDF (reference sequence). The CDR3 sequence is 16 residues long. The CDR3 loop is CATSRDRASGIYEQYF. DNA of the CDR3: TGTGCCACCAGCAGAGATCGCGCTAGCGGGATCTACGAGCAGTACTTC.

In this sample, this clone turned up once. This rearrangement joins TRBV19 to TRBJ1-2, with D unclear. Trimming pared 10 bases from V and 6 bases from J, leaving 18 bases between. The CDR3 is 13 amino acids. CDR1 LNHDA and CDR2 SQIVND come from the germline V gene (reference sequence). For the CDR3, the DNA is TGTGCCACAACTGAGTCAGGTTCCGATGGCTACACCTTC. Its protein product is CATTESGSDGYTF.

This clone has a handful of counts. The chain couples TRBV19 to TRBJ1-2, with D possibly TRBD1 on 6 matching bases. This CDR3 is 14 amino acids long. Germline V gives CDR1 LNHDA, CDR2 SQIVND (reference sequence). V lost 7 bases to trimming and J lost 0 bases, with 12 bases between them. The CDR3 DNA is TGTGCCAGTACCGCACAGGGTCCTAACTATGGCTACACCTTC. Translation: CASTAQGPNYGYTF.

The gene calls are TRBV11-2 and TRBJ2-7; 7 nucleotides line up with TRBD2. Germline loops: CDR1 SGHAT, CDR2 FQNNGV. After removal of 5 bases from V and 3 bases from J, the junction contained 4 bases not matched to a gene. The CDR3 has 13 amino acids. The CDR3 loop is CASSLGGRYEQYF. For the CDR3, the DNA is TGTGCCAGCAGCCTGGGAGGGCGCTACGAGCAGTACTTC.

This rearrangement joins TRBV27 to TRBJ1-5; no reliable D call. Germline loops: CDR1 MNHEY, CDR2 SMNVEV (reference sequence). The length of the CDR3 is 15 residues. Trimming left V 3 bases short and J 4 bases short, with 13 bases between. CDR3 bases: TGTGCCAGCAGTTTCGTGGGATTGGGAAATCAGCCCCAGCATTTT. Translating gives CASSFVGLGNQPQHF.

Concerning this clone: Within the sample, other DNA sequences also encode this same CDR3. The CDR3 spells CSVGQGNTGELFF. The CDR3, as DNA: TGCAGCGTTGGACAGGGGAACACCGGGGAGCTGTTTTTT. The chain links TRBV29-1 to TRBJ2-2; 7 bases are a match to TRBD1. This CDR3 has 13 amino acids. V lost 4 bases and J lost 1; bases outside the gene matches: 0. From germline, CDR1 is SQVTM and CDR2 ANQGSEA.

This chain links TRBV9 with TRBJ2-1; 12 nucleotides align to TRBD2. This CDR3 has 14 amino acids. Losses at the gene ends were 3 bases for V and 6 bases for J; bases not matched to a gene: 1. CDR1 is SGDLS, CDR2 YYNGEE, per germline. The CDR3 region has the DNA TGTGCCAGCAGCGGACTAGCGGGAGCCAATGAGCAGTTCTTC. Translated, it gives CASSGLAGANEQFF.

The V and J genes are TRBV30 and TRBJ1-1; D uncertain. Germline V gives CDR1 GTSNPN, CDR2 SVGIG (reference sequence). V lost 0 bases and J lost 6, with 8 bases in between. The CDR3 is 12 amino acids. The CDR3 DNA sequence: TGTGCCTGGAGTGTACTTGAGGCTGAAGCTTTCTTT. Translation gives CAWSVLEAEAFF.

The genes are TRBV6-1 and TRBJ1-2; 7 bases map to TRBD1. This CDR3 contains 14 residues. V was pared by 4 bases and J by 3 bases, with 5 bases of the junction left unmatched. Germline-derived CDR1 and CDR2 are MNHNS and SASEGT. The CDR3 loop is CASSGSQGDYGYTF. CDR3 bases: TGTGCCAGCAGTGGTAGCCAGGGGGACTATGGCTACACCTTC.

The gene calls are TRBV15 and TRBJ2-5; TRBD2 agrees at 11 bases. Losses at the gene ends were 0 bases for V and 4 bases for J; bases not matched to a gene: 7. The germline V gene has CDR1 LNHNV and CDR2 YYDKDF (reference sequence). This CDR3 region has 17 residues. CDR3 DNA sequence: TGTGCCACCAGCAGAGATTTGAGACTAGCGGGAATAGAGACCCAGTACTTC. Translation gives CATSRDLRLAGIETQYF.

This sequence joins TRBV7-9 and TRBJ2-1, with 9 bases identical to TRBD2. Germline CDR1 is SEHNR and CDR2 is FQNEAQ (reference sequence). This CDR3 comprises 17 residues. The J segment lost 4 bases and the V segment lost 2 bases, leaving 9 bases of the junction unmatched. CDR3 bases: TGTGCCAGCAGCTTATCCCTCGCGGGAGGGCCTTACAATGAGCAGTTCTTC. It encodes CASSLSLAGGPYNEQFF.

This chain links TRBV28 with TRBJ2-3; 9 nucleotides agree with TRBD2. Looked up from germline, CDR1 is MDHEN and CDR2 is SYDVKM. This CDR3 has 19 residues. The ends lost 6 bases at V and 0 bases at J; junction bases unmatched: 16. CDR3 DNA sequence: TGTGCCAGCAGCCTCCAGACGGCGGGAGGGCCCGCAAGCACAGATACGCAGTATTTT. Protein product: CASSLQTAGGPASTDTQYF.

This CDR3 reads CASSQTSGSTDTQYF. The DNA for the CDR3 is TGTGCCAGCAGCCAAACTAGCGGCAGCACAGATACGCAGTATTTT. The rearrangement joins TRBV14 to TRBJ2-3; 8 nucleotides agree with TRBD2. The CDR3 is 15 residues long. Germline values: CDR1 SGHDN, CDR2 FVKESK. The V gene end was trimmed by 2 bases and the J gene end by 0 bases; junction bases not matched to a gene: 1.

This chain connects TRBV19 to TRBJ2-7; a weak D match, TRBD2 (5 bases). Trimming stripped 8 bases from V and 0 bases from J, with 11 bases between. CDR1 LNHDA and CDR2 SQIVND come from the germline V gene (reference sequence). This CDR3 region has 13 residues. The CDR3 coding sequence is TGTGCCAGTGGAGGCAGGAGCTCCTACGAGCAGTACTTC. The encoded protein is CASGGRSSYEQYF.